This TCR beta chain originates from a study of immune reconstitution after stem cell transplant in scleroderma (dated by TCRdb to the late 2010s). The method behind the library was RT-PCR. Sequencing relied on an Illumina MiSeq. TCRdb reprocessing: public reads trimmed at Q25 with fastp, clones called with MiXCR, in-frame beta chains kept. Every distinct CDR3 protein forms one entry, paired with its most common genes and DNA. The sample contains 2,500 to 3,500 distinct CDR3 sequences, under 9.5% of them found a single time. About 10% of the sample is taken by the ten largest. V and J are truncated by 1 base and 2 bases respectively, leaving an intervening sequence of 10 bases. CDR1 and CDR2 were assigned from the germline V gene as SGHRS and YFSETQ. The CDR3, cysteine through phenylalanine, is 14 amino acids long. The read is trimmed to its CDR3 DNA, 42 bases read in frame from base 1. This clonotype showed up just a few times. The target of this receptor is not known. Per-base quality was not reported, and no clone a single base away is much larger than it.

The chain is encoded by TRBV5-1 joined to TRBJ2-7, with the D gene too uncertain to name. Collection of the sample occurred before or after autologous hematopoietic stem cell transplantation (not recorded which). The source of this sequence is a female donor with systemic sclerosis. The DNA sequence reads TGCGCCAGCAGCTTGCGCAGAGAGGCCTACGAGCAGTACTTC. This sequence encodes CASSLRREAYEQYF.